This TCR beta chain originates from a study of CD8 T cells in Susac syndrome. cDNA came from roughly 0.53 to 1 ug RNA primed by random hexamers. TCRdb re-called the immunoSEQ multiplex PCR reads through MiXCR, storing one row per CDR3 protein. The repertoire holds some 190,000 distinct CDR3 sequences, under 97% seen once, with under 0.095% in the top ten. The germline gives CDR1 DFQATT, CDR2 SNEGSKA (reference sequence). CDR3 size: 13 residues. With 3 bases removed from V and 0 bases from J, the gap between germline ends came to 8 bases. This clonotype was observed a single time. Sequencing used CD4+ T cells from PBMCs. The J gene is TRBJ1-1, the V gene TRBV20-1; D not certain. The clonotype originates from a human donor with multiple sclerosis. The CDR3 here is CSASLDMNTEAFF. CDR3 nucleotides: TGCAGTGCTAGTCTGGATATGAACACTGAAGCTTTCTTT.